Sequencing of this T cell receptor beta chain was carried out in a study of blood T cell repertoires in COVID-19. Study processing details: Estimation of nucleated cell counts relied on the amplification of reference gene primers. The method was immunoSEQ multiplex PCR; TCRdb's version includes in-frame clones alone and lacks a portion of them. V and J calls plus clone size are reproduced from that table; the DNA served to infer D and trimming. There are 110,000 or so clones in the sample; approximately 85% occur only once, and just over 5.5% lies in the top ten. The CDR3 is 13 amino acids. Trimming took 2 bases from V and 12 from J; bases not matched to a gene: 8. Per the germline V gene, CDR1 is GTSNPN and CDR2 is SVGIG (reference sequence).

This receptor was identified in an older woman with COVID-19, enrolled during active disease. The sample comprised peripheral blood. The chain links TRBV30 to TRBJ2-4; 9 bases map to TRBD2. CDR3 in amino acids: CAWSSTTSGAQYF. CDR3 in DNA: TGTGCCTGGAGTTCAACGACTAGCGGAGCTCAGTACTTC.